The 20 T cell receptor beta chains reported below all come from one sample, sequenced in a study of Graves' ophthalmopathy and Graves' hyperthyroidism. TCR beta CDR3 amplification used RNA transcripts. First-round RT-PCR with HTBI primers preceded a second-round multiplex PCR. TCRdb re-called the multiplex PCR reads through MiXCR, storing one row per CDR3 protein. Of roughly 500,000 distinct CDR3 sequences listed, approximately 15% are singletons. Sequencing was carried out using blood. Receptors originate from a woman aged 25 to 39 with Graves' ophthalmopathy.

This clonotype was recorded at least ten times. As DNA, the CDR3 is TGTGCCAGCAGTGAGAGGGGCAGCTCCTACGAGCAGTACTTC. Translation: CASSERGSSYEQYF. The chain couples TRBV6-1 to TRBJ2-7; either TRBD1 or TRBD2 may fit D (5 bases each). V lost 3 bases and J 0 bases, leaving 9 bases between the germline ends. Germline values: CDR1 MNHNS, CDR2 SASEGT. The CDR3 loop spans 14 amino acids.

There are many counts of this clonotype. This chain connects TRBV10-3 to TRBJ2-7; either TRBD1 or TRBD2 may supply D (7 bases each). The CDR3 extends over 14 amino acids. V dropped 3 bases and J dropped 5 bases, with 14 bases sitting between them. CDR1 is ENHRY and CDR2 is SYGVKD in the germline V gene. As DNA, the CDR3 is TGTGCCATCAGTGACTCGACAGGGAGGGACGAGCAGTACTTC. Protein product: CAISDSTGRDEQYF.

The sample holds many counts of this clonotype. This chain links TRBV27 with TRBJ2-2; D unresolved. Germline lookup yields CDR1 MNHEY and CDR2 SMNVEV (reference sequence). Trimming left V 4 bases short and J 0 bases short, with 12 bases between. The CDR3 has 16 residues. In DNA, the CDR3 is TGTGCCAGCAGTTCTCCCCGGGCCACGAACACCGGGGAGCTGTTTTTT. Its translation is CASSSPRATNTGELFF.

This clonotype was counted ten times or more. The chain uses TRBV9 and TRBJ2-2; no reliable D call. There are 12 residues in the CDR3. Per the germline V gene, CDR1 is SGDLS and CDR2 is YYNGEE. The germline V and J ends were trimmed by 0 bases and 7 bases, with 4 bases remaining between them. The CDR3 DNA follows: TGTGCCAGCAGCGTAGAGGACGGGGAGCTGTTTTTT. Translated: CASSVEDGELFF.

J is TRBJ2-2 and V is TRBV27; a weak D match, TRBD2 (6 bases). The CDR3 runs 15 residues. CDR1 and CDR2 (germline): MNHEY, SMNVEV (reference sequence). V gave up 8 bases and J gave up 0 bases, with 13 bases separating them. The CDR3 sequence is CASHSWEANTGELFF. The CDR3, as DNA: TGTGCCAGCCACTCGTGGGAGGCGAACACCGGGGAGCTGTTTTTT.

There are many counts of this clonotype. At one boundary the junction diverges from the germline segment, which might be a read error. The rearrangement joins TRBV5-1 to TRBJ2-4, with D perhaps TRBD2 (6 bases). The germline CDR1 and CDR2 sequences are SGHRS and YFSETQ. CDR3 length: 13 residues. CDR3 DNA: TGCGCCAGCAGCTTGGCGGGGGAGAACATTAAGTACTTC. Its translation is CASSLAGENIKYF.

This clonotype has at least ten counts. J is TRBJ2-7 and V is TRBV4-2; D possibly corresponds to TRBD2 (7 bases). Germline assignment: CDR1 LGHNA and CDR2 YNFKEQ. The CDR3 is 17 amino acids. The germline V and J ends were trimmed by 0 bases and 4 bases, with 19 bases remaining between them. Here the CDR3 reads CASSQDKGGGLWYEQYF. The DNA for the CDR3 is TGTGCCAGCAGCCAAGATAAAGGGGGGGGACTGTGGTACGAGCAGTACTTC.

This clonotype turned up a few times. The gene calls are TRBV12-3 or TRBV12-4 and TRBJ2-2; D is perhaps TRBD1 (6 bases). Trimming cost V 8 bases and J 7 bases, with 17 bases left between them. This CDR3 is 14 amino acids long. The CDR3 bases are TGTGCCAGCCGAATGGGACAAACCGGCGGGGAGCTGTTTTTT. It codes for CASRMGQTGGELFF.

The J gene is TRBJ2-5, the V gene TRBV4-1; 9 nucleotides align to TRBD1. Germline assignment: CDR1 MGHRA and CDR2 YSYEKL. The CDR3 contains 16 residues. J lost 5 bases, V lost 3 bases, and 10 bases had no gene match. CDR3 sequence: CASSHALTGGEETQYF. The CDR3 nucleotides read TGCGCCAGCAGCCACGCACTGACAGGGGGAGAGGAGACCCAGTACTTC.

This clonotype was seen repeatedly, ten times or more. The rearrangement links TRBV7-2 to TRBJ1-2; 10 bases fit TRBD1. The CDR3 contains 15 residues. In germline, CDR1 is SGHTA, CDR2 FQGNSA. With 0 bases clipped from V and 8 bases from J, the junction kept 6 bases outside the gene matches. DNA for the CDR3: TGTGCCAGCAGCTTAGCCCCCGGGACAGGGGTCGGCTACACCTTC. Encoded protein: CASSLAPGTGVGYTF.

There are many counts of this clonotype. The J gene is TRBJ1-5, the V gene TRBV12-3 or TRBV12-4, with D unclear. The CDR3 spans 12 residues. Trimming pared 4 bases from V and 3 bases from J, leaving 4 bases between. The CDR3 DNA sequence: TGTGCCAGCAGTTACAACAATCAGCCCCAGCATTTT. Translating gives CASSYNNQPQHF.

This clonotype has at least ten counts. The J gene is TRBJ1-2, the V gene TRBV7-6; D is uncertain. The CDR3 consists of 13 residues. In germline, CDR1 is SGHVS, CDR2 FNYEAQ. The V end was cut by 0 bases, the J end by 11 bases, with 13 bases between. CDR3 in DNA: TGTGCCAGCAGCTTAGCGCTATCCGGGGTTTACACCTTC. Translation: CASSLALSGVYTF.

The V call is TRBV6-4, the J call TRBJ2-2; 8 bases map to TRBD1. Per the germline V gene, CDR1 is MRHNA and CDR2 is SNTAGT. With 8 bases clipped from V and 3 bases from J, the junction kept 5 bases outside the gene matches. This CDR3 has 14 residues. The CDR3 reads CASSRGQDTGELFF. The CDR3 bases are TGTGCCAGCTCCAGGGGGCAGGACACCGGGGAGCTGTTTTTT.

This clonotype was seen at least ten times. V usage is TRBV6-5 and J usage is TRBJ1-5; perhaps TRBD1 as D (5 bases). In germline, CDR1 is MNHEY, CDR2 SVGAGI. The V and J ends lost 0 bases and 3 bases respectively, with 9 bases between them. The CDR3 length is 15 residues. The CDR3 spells CASSYSTGNNQPQHF. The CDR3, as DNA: TGTGCCAGCAGTTACTCAACAGGAAACAATCAGCCCCAGCATTTT.

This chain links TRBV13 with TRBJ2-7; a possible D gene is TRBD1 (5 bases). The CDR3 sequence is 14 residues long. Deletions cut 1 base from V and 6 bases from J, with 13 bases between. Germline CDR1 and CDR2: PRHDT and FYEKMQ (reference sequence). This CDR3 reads CASSLEGMAGEQYF. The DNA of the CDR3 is TGTGCCAGCAGCTTAGAGGGGATGGCTGGCGAGCAGTACTTC.

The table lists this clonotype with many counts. CDR3 nucleotides: TGTGCCAGCAGTTTAGCGCTCCCCAGTGGCTACACCTTC. This translates into CASSLALPSGYTF. The V gene is TRBV12-3 or TRBV12-4, the J gene TRBJ1-2; D gene uncertain. The CDR3 runs to 13 residues. V was shortened by 0 bases and J by 7 bases, with 9 bases between the two germline ends.

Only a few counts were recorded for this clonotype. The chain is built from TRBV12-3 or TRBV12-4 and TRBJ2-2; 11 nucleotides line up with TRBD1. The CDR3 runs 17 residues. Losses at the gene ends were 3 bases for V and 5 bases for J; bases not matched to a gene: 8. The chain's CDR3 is CASSFLAGQGATGELFF. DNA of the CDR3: TGTGCCAGCAGTTTTCTAGCAGGACAGGGGGCGACCGGGGAGCTGTTTTTT.

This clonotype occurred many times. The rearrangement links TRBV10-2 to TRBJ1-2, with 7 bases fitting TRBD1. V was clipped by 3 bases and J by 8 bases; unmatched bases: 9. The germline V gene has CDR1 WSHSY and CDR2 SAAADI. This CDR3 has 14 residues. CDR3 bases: TGCGCCAGCAGTGATGGAGGGGGCGCGAGGGGCTACACCTTC. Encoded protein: CASSDGGGARGYTF.

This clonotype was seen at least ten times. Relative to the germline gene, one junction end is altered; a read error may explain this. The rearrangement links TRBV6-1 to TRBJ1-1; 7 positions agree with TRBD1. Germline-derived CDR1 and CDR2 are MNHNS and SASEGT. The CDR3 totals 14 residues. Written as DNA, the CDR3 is TGTGCCAGCAATGAAGGGGGCCTACAGCGTGAAGCTTTCTTT. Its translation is CASNEGGLQREAFF.

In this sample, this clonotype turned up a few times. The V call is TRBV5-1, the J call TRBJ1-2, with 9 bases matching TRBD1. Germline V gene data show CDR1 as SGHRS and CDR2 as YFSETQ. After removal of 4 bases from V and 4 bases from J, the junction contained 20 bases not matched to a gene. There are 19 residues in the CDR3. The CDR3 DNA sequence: TGCGCCAGCAGCCAAACTACCGGAACAGGGGGCTCCTCGGGCTATGGCTACACCTTC. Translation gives CASSQTTGTGGSSGYGYTF.